This T cell receptor beta chain was identified during a study of T cells after yellow fever vaccination. Whole-study context: SMART-Seq v4 Ultra Low Input prepared libraries from low-cell fractions.

The authors made TCR cDNA by 5'RACE template switching, adding a universal primer site and UMIs. TCRdb fed the 5' RACE reads into MiXCR, producing one record per CDR3 protein. The sample includes about 53,000 distinct CDR3 sequences, 5.7% of them seen just once. Findings and caveats of the study: The study re-detected most primary-vaccination clones after the booster (around 96% CD4, roughly 90% CD8).

The CDR3 is made up of 15 amino acids. Per germline, CDR1 LGHDT and CDR2 YNNKEL (reference sequence). V lost 2 bases to trimming and J lost 7 bases, with 17 bases between them. This clonotype was obtained from a man between 18 and 35 years old who received the YFV17D yellow fever vaccine. The chain is built from TRBV3-1 and TRBJ1-2; tentatively, D is TRBD1 (6 bases). This specimen consisted of PBMCs, either bulk or a sorted T-cell subset (CD4+, CD8+, memory, or dextramer-sorted; not recorded which), obtained on the day of the yellow fever booster vaccination. CDR3: CASSQYSGAHRGYTF. CDR3 nucleotides: TGTGCCAGCAGCCAATATTCGGGGGCTCACCGTGGCTACACCTTC.